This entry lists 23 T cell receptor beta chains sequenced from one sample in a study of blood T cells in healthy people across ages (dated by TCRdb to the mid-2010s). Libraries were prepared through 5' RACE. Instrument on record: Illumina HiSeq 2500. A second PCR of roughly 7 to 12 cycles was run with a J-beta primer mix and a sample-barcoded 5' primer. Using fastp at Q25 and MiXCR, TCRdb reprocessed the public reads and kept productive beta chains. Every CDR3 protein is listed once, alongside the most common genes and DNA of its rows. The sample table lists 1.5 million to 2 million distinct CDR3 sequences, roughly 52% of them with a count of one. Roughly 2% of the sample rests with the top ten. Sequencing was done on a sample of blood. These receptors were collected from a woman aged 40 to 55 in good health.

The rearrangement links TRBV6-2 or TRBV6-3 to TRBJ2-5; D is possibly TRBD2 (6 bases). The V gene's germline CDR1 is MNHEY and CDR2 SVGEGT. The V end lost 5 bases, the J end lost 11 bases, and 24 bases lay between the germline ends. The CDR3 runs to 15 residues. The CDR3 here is CASSRGITGTGEQYF. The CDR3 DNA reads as TGTGCCAGCAGTCGGGGGATTACAGGTACGGGAGAGCAGTACTTC.

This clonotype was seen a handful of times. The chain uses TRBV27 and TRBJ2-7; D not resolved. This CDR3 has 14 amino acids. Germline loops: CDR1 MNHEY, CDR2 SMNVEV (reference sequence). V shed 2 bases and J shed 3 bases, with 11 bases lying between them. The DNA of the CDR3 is TGTGCCAGCAGTTTAAAAGGGTTCGGCTACGAGCAGTACTTC. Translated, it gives CASSLKGFGYEQYF.

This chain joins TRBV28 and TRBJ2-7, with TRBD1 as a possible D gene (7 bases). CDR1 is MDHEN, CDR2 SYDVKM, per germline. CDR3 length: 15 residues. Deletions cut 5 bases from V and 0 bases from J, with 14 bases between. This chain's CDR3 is CASSRGDSSSYEQYF. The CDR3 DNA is TGTGCCAGCAGTCGCGGGGACAGCAGCTCCTACGAGCAGTACTTC.

As DNA, the CDR3 is TGTGCCAGTACCCCACTTGGCAGGGAGCCAGATACGCAGTATTTT. This sequence encodes CASTPLGREPDTQYF. J is TRBJ2-3 and V is TRBV19, with D perhaps given as TRBD1 or TRBD2 (5 bases each). Germline values: CDR1 LNHDA, CDR2 SQIVND (reference sequence). There are 15 residues in the CDR3. V was trimmed by 7 bases and J by 4 bases, leaving 18 bases between them.

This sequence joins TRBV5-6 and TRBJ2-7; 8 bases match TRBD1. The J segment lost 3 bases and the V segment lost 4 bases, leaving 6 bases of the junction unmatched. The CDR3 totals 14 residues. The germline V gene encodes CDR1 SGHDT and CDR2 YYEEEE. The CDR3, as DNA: TGTGCCAGCAGCGATACGGGACAGGTCTACGAGCAGTACTTC. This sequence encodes CASSDTGQVYEQYF.

The CDR3 here is CASTHTSSYNEQFF. For the CDR3, the DNA is TGTGCCAGCACCCATACGAGCTCCTACAATGAGCAGTTCTTC. This chain links TRBV2 with TRBJ2-1; D remains unclear. V lost 7 bases and J lost 0, with 10 bases in between. CDR1 is SNHLY, CDR2 FYNNEI, per germline. This CDR3 is 14 amino acids long.

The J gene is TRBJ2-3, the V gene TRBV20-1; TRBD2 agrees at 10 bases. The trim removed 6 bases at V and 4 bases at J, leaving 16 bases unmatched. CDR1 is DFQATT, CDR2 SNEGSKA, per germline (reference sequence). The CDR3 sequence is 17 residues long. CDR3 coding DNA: TGCAGTGCCCCCCCCCCGCTTACTAGCGGGGTACCAGATACGCAGTATTTT. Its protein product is CSAPPPLTSGVPDTQYF.

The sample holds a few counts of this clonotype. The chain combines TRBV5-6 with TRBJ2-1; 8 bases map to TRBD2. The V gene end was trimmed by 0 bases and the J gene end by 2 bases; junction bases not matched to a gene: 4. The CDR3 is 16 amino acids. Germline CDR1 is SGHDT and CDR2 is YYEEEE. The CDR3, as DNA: TGTGCCAGCAGCTTGGCCATTAGCGGGGCCTACAATGAGCAGTTCTTC. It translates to CASSLAISGAYNEQFF.

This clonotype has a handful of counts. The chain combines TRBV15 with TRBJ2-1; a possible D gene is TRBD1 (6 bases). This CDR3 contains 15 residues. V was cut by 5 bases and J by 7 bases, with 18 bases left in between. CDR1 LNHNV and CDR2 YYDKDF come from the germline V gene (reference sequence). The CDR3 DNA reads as TGTGCCACCAGCCGTAGGACAGTGGACGGGAATGAGCAGTTCTTC. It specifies CATSRRTVDGNEQFF.

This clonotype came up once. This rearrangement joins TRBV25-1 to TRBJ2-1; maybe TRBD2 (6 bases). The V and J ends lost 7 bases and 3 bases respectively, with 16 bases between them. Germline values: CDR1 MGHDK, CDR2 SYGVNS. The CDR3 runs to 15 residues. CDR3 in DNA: TGTGCCAGCAAGCTAGGGAGGTACGACTACAATGAGCAGTTCTTC. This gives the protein CASKLGRYDYNEQFF.

CDR3 region: CSARRTGSSYEQYF. CDR3 bases: TGCAGTGCTAGACGGACAGGGAGCTCCTACGAGCAGTACTTC. This sequence joins TRBV20-1 and TRBJ2-7; TRBD1 matches 8 bases. Germline V gene sequence: CDR1 DFQATT, CDR2 SNEGSKA (reference sequence). After removal of 2 bases from V and 0 bases from J, the junction contained 3 bases not matched to a gene. This CDR3 region has 14 residues.

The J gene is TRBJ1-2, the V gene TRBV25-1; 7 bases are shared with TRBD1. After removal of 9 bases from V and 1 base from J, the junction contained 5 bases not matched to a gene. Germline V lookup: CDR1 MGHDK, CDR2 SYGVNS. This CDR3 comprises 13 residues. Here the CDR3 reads CASLRDSNYGYTF. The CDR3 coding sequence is TGTGCCAGTCTCCGGGACAGTAACTATGGCTACACCTTC.

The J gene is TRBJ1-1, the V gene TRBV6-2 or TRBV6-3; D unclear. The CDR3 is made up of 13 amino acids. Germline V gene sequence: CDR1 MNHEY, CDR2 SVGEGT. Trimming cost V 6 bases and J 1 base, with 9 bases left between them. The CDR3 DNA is TGTGCCAGCAGCTCCGTTGAGAACACTGAAGCTTTCTTT. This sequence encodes CASSSVENTEAFF.

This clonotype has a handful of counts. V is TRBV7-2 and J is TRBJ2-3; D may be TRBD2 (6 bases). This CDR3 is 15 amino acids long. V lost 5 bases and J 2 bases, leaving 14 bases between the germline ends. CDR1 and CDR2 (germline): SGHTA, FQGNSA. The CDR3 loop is CASSPSAGHTDTQYF. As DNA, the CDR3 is TGTGCCAGCAGCCCGTCAGCGGGCCACACAGATACGCAGTATTTT. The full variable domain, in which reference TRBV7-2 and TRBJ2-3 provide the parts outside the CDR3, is GAGVSQSPSNKVTEKGKDVELRCDPISGHTALYWYRQSLGQGLEFLIYFQGNSAPDKSGLPSDRFSAERTGGSVSTLTIQRTQQEDSAVYLCASSPSAGHTDTQYFGPGTRLTVL.

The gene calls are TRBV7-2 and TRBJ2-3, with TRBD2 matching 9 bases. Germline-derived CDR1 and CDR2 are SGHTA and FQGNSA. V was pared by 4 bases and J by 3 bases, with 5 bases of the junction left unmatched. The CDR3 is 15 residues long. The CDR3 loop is CASSSQRGETDTQYF. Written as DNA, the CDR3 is TGTGCCAGCAGCTCACAGCGGGGGGAGACAGATACGCAGTATTTT.

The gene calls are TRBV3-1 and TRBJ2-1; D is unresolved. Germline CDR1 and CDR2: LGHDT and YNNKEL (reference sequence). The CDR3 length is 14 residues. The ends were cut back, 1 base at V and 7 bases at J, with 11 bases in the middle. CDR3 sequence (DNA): TGTGCCAGCAGCCAAGGGTTAAGAATGAATGAGCAGTTCTTC. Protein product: CASSQGLRMNEQFF.

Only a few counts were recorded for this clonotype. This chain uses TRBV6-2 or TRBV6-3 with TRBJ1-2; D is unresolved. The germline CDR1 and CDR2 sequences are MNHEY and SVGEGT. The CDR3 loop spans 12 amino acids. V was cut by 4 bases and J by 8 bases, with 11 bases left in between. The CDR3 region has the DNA TGTGCCAGCAGTTTCGGATCGACCGGCTACACCTTC. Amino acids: CASSFGSTGYTF.

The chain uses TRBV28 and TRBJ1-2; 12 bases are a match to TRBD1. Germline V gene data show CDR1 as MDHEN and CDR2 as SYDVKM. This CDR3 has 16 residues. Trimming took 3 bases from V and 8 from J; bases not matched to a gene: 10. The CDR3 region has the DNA TGTGCCAGCAGTTTCTCCTCCGGGACAGGGGGCTGGGGCTACACCTTC. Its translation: CASSFSSGTGGWGYTF.

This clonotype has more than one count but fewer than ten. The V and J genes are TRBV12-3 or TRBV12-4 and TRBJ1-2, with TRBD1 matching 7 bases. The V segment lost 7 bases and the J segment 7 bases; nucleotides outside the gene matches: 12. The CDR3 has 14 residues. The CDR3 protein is CASTPKDRRSGYTF. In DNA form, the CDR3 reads TGTGCCAGCACCCCCAAGGACAGGAGGAGTGGCTACACCTTC.

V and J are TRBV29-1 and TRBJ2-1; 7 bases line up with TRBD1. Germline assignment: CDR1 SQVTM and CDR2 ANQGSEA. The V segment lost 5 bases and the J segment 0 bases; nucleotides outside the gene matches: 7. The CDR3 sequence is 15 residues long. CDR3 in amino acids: CSVRGQVSSYNEQFF. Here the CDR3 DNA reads TGCAGCGTTAGAGGACAGGTCAGCTCCTACAATGAGCAGTTCTTC.

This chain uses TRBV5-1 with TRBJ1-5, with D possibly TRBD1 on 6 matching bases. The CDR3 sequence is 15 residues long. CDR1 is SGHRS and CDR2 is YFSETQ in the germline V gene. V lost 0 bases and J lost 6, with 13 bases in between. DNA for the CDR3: TGCGCCAGCAGCTTGGAGGGGGTTCCTAGTCAGCCCCAGCATTTT. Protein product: CASSLEGVPSQPQHF.

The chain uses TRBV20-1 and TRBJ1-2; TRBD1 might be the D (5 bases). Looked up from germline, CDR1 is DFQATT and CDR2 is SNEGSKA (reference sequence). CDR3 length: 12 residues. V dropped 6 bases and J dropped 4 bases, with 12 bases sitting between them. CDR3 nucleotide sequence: TGCAGTGCCCGATTGACAGCCTATGGCTACACCTTC. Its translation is CSARLTAYGYTF.

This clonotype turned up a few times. CDR3 coding DNA: TGCAGTGCTATATTTACAGGGAGATCGGCTCGCTACACCTTC. Protein sequence: CSAIFTGRSARYTF. This chain joins TRBV20-1 and TRBJ1-2; tentative D call: TRBD1 (6 bases). V was trimmed by 4 bases and J by 9 bases, leaving 21 bases between them. There are 14 residues in the CDR3. Per germline, CDR1 DFQATT and CDR2 SNEGSKA (reference sequence).